The TCR beta chain under discussion was sequenced for a study of blood T cell repertoires in COVID-19 (dated by TCRdb to 2020 to 2022). Notes on the research overall: The collaborator samples originated in the United States, Italy and Spain and spanned the acute and convalescent phases of COVID-19. Samples were obtained from the ongoing ImmuneRACE study (first 160 participants) and from about 1,300 subjects provided by 6 global collaborators. The dataset comprised deeply sampled blood TCRbeta repertoires from subjects exposed to, actively infected with, or recovered from COVID-19. Where available, HLA class I and class II types were obtained from metadata supplied by the sample provider rather than from assay-based typing. The prospective study material was composed of cDNA or gDNA derived from T cells, B-cell-depleted T cells, or PBMCs. Nearly every sample came with metadata listing a de-identified subject ID, COVID-19 status, age in years and sex. The repertoires were released in a freely available public database meant as a resource for research on the immune response to SARS-CoV-2. Broader findings and caveats from the paper: The amount of clinical and demographic metadata varied by source and participant and was provided uncurated.

The immunoSEQ Assay, a bias-controlled multiplex PCR, was used to amplify TCRbeta CDR3 regions from genomic DNA. In the source study's methods: Within the assay, amplification of reference gene primers was used to estimate how many nucleated cells each sample contained. To quantify the absolute abundance of each unique TCRbeta CDR3 rearrangement, sequence reads were collapsed and filtered. Productive Simpson clonality was computed per sample as the square root of Simpson's diversity index over productive rearrangements. TCRdb stores this immuneACCESS table with in-frame sequences only. Part of the clones is absent; in the studies checked, under half of the shortfall reflects unresolved V genes, and no reason is known for the rest. V, J and clone size derive from that table, while D and trimming were established from the DNA sequence. In all, the sample holds 40,000 to 50,000 clones, and about 82% of those were seen once. Clones ranked in the top ten supply 2.1% of the sample.

The V and J ends are trimmed by 0 bases and 0 bases, leaving 11 bases between them. The CDR3, cysteine through phenylalanine, is 17 amino acids long. Here the CDR3 DNA is all that survives: 51 bases in frame from base 1. The CDR1 and CDR2 encoded by the germline V gene are MGHRA and YSYEKL. Each collaborating institution followed its own protocols to collect whole blood in K2EDTA tubes. For TCRbeta analysis, collaborators shipped samples in one of three forms: frozen whole blood, isolated PBMCs, or DNA extracted from either of those sample types. Of note for this clone: Its antigen remains undetermined. No base quality values were provided; no much bigger clone lies one nucleotide off.

In this chain, TRBV4-1 is recombined with TRBJ1-4, and TRBD1 may be the D gene, going by 5 matching bases. This sequence originates from a woman aged 55-70 years with acute or convalescent COVID-19. Sequencing was carried out using peripheral blood. The CDR3 here reads CASSQEAGGATNEKLFF. The DNA reads TGCGCCAGCAGCCAAGAGGCCGGGGGGGCAACTAATGAAAAACTGTTTTTT.